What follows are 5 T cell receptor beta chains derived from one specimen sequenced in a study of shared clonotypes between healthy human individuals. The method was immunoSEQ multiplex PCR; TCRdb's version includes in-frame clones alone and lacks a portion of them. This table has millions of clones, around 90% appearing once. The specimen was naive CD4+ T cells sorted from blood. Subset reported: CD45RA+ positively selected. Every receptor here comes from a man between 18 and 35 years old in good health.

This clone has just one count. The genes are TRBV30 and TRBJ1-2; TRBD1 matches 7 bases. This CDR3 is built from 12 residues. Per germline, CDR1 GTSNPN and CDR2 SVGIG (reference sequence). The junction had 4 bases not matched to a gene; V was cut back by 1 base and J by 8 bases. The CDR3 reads CAWSAGGGGYTF. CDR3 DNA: TGTGCCTGGAGTGCAGGGGGGGGAGGCTACACCTTC. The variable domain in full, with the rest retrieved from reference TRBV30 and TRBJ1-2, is SQTIHQWPATLVQPVGSPLSLECTVEGTSNPNLYWYRQAAGRGLQLLFYSVGIGQISSEVPQNLSASRPQDRQFILSSKKLLLSDSGFYLCAWSAGGGGYTFGSGTRLTVV.

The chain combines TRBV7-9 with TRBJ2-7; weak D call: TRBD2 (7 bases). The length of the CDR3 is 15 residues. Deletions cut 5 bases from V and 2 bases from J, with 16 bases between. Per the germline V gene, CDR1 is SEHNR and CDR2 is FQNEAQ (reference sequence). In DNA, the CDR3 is TGTGCCAGCAGCGCCTGGGGGGCGGGAGCCTACGAGCAGTACTTC. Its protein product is CASSAWGAGAYEQYF.

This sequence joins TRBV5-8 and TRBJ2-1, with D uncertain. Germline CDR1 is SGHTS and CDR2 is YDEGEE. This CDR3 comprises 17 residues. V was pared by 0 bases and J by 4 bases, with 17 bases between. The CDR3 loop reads CASSLVGSNSNYNEQFF. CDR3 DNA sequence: TGTGCCAGCAGCTTGGTGGGTAGCAACTCAAATTACAATGAGCAGTTCTTC.

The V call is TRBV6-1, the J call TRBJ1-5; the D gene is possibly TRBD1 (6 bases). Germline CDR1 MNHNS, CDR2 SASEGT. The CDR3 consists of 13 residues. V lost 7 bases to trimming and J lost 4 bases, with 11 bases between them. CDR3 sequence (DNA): TGTGCCAGCACTGGAACAGGGAATCAGCCCCAGCATTTT. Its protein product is CASTGTGNQPQHF.

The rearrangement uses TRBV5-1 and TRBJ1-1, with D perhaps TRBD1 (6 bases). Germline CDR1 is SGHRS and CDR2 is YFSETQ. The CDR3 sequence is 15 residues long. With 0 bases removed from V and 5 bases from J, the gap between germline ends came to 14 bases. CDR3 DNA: TGCGCCAGCAGCTTGGGCAGGGGAGCGGGGACTGAAGCTTTCTTT. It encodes CASSLGRGAGTEAFF.